The sequence of this T cell receptor beta chain was determined in a study of T cell repertoires in cytomegalovirus infection. Study summary: Both recently identified HLA-C-restricted and well-studied HLA-B-restricted CMV epitopes were used in the study. Both a matching HLA type and CMV infection were indicated by public TCR beta signatures. Overall study results and limits: The study found HLA-C-restricted CMV-specific TCR beta clonotypes dominating the ex vivo response. Based on cumulative public TCR beta family frequency, carriers of CMV plus the relevant HLA were identified.

About this clonotype itself: Its antigen is currently unknown.

This CDR3 has 15 amino acids. Germline V lookup: CDR1 SGHVS, CDR2 FQNEAQ. Between the trimmed V and J ends, which lost 5 bases and 2 bases, there was a span of 14 bases. One entry per CDR3 protein results from TCRdb running MiXCR on the reads. The sample lists under 450,000 distinct CDR3 sequences, nearly 35% occurring once. The sample here was cultured PBMCs, taken from culture after CMV antigen stimulation. This receptor was taken from a human donor in good health (CMV status not recorded). Some clones in this sample may be carry-over from other donors' samples. The chain carries TRBV7-8 and TRBJ2-3; either TRBD1 or TRBD2 may fit D (5 bases each). Here the CDR3 reads CASSPGRLLTDTQYF. CDR3 bases: TGTGCCAGCAGCCCGGGACGGTTACTCACAGATACGCAGTATTTT.